Following are 17 T cell receptor beta chains from one sample sequenced in a study of T-cell reconstitution after alpha-beta-depleted transplantation in children. Construction of the TCRbeta library involved unique molecular identifiers. TCRdb itself ran the PCR reads through MiXCR, one entry per CDR3 protein. The data contain about 830,000 distinct CDR3 sequences, less than 20% of them singletons. The sequences come from PBMCs, mostly from graft donor cells, collected 360 days after TCRalphabeta/CD19-depleted stem cell transplant. The receptors originated from a male patient younger than 18 who had a stem cell transplant for acute lymphoblastic leukemia, so the T cells may come from the graft donor.

The chain recombines TRBV5-5 with TRBJ2-3, with 7 bases lining up with TRBD2. Germline V lookup: CDR1 SGHKS, CDR2 YYEKEE (reference sequence). CDR3 size: 16 residues. Trimming at V came to 3 bases and at J to 5 bases, leaving 12 bases not matched to a gene. The CDR3 DNA follows: TGTGCCAGCAGCTGGGTTCGTGGCGCGGGAGTAGATACGCAGTATTTT. The encoded protein is CASSWVRGAGVDTQYF. Drawing the rest from reference TRBV5-5 and TRBJ2-3, the complete variable domain is DAGVTQSPTHLIKTRGQQVTLRCSPISGHKSVSWYQQVLGQGPQFIFQYYEKEERGRGNFPDRFSARQFPNYSSELNVNALLLGDSALYLCASSWVRGAGVDTQYFGPGTRLTVL.

V is TRBV27 and J is TRBJ1-1; D unresolved. Germline V CDR1 and CDR2: MNHEY, SMNVEV (reference sequence). V lost 5 bases and J lost 0, with 13 bases in between. This CDR3 has 15 residues. CDR3 nucleotide sequence: TGTGCCAGCAGTCTAAATTGGGGAGTGAACACTGAAGCTTTCTTT. This gives the protein CASSLNWGVNTEAFF.

The chain links TRBV7-6 to TRBJ2-7; no clear D gene. V was clipped by 5 bases and J by 1 base, with 15 bases between them. The germline gives CDR1 SGHVS, CDR2 FNYEAQ. The CDR3 is made up of 15 amino acids. The CDR3 sequence is CASSPIRSWSYEQYF. DNA of the CDR3: TGTGCCAGCAGCCCGATCCGTAGCTGGTCCTACGAGCAGTACTTC.

Turning to this clonotype: This may arise from a read error, as a much more abundant clone is one base away. The conserved phenylalanine or tryptophan normally closing the CDR3 is absent here, so this likely arose from a read error. The V call is TRBV20-1, the J call TRBJ1-1, with D perhaps TRBD1 (6 bases). This CDR3 spans 12 amino acids. Germline V lookup: CDR1 DFQATT, CDR2 SNEGSKA (reference sequence). Trimming removed 6 bases from V and 1 base from J, with 9 bases in between. CDR3 sequence reads: CSAPTGNTEAFS. The CDR3 nucleotides are TGCAGTGCGCCGACAGGGAACACTGAAGCTTTCTCT.

This clonotype was counted many times. V is TRBV4-1 and J is TRBJ2-1, with D perhaps being TRBD1 or TRBD2 (6 bases each). Trimming shortened V by 2 bases and J by 7 bases, and 15 bases separated the two germline ends. The CDR3 contains 15 residues. From germline, CDR1 is MGHRA and CDR2 YSYEKL. CDR3 sequence (DNA): TGCGCCAGCAGCCAAAAGGGGGGTCCAGGGAATGAGCAGTTCTTC. It encodes CASSQKGGPGNEQFF.

This chain uses TRBV30 with TRBJ1-2, with D perhaps matching TRBD1 (6 bases). CDR3 size: 12 residues. V was pared by 3 bases and J by 4 bases, with 9 bases between. Germline loops: CDR1 GTSNPN, CDR2 SVGIG (reference sequence). The CDR3 region is CAWSGQTYGYTF. For the CDR3, the DNA is TGTGCCTGGAGCGGACAGACCTATGGCTACACCTTC.

This clonotype was recorded many times. The chain combines TRBV9 with TRBJ2-1, with 9 bases fitting TRBD2. Germline V gene lookup returns CDR1 SGDLS and CDR2 YYNGEE. The V and J ends lost 0 bases and 5 bases, in that order; junction bases with no gene match: 3. This CDR3 spans 15 amino acids. CDR3 region: CASSVVLAGNNEQFF. The CDR3 DNA is TGTGCCAGCAGCGTAGTTCTAGCGGGGAACAATGAGCAGTTCTTC.

This clonotype turned up a few times. This sequence joins TRBV6-1 and TRBJ1-6, with unresolved D. CDR1 MNHNS and CDR2 SASEGT come from the germline V gene. The germline V and J ends were trimmed by 2 bases and 9 bases, with 8 bases remaining between them. There are 13 residues in the CDR3. Here the CDR3 reads CASSERSSSPLHF. CDR3 DNA sequence: TGTGCCAGCAGTGAACGCAGTAGTTCACCCCTCCACTTT.

This clonotype was seen more than once but under ten times. The chain links TRBV27 to TRBJ1-3, with D possibly TRBD1 on 5 matching bases. This CDR3 spans 15 amino acids. Trimming removed 8 bases from V and 0 bases from J, with 14 bases in between. Germline-derived CDR1 and CDR2 are MNHEY and SMNVEV (reference sequence). CDR3 sequence: CASRISGTSGNTIYF. DNA of the CDR3: TGTGCCAGCCGCATCTCAGGGACCTCTGGAAACACCATATATTTT.

At least ten counts were recorded for this clonotype. The chain recombines TRBV7-2 with TRBJ2-5, with D possibly being TRBD1 (5 bases). Germline-derived CDR1 and CDR2 are SGHTA and FQGNSA. The CDR3 has 14 amino acids. V lost 2 bases, J lost 5 bases, and 12 bases lay in between. The CDR3, as DNA: TGTGCCAGCAGCTTATACCAGGGTTGGGAGACCCAGTACTTC. Amino acid sequence: CASSLYQGWETQYF.

This clonotype was counted only a few times. V is TRBV6-6 and J is TRBJ2-7, with TRBD2 matching 7 bases. Germline V lookup: CDR1 MNHNY, CDR2 SVGAGI (reference sequence). J gave up 5 bases and V 8 bases, and 3 bases lay outside the gene matches. This CDR3 comprises 11 residues. CDR3 residues: CASRGVHEQYF. The CDR3 bases are TGTGCCAGCCGGGGGGTCCACGAGCAGTACTTC.

The chain recombines TRBV4-2 with TRBJ2-2, with 7 nucleotides matching TRBD2. Germline-derived CDR1 and CDR2 are LGHNA and YNFKEQ. With V trimmed by 5 bases and J by 7 bases, 7 bases remained unmatched. This CDR3 is 14 amino acids long. The CDR3 DNA is TGTGCCAGCAGCAGCCGAGGGACTATCGGGGAGCTGTTTTTT. Protein sequence: CASSSRGTIGELFF.

With regard to this clonotype: At one end the junction does not follow the germline gene, possibly because of a read error. V is TRBV5-1 and J is TRBJ2-2, with 9 bases lining up with TRBD2. Germline V CDR1 and CDR2: SGHRS, YFSETQ. CDR3 size: 16 residues. The CDR3 sequence: CASSLIAGAKTGELFF. DNA for the CDR3: TGCGCCAGCAGCTTAATAGCGGGAGCGAAAACCGGGGAGCTGTTTTTT.

In the case of this clonotype: No conserved phenylalanine or tryptophan ends this CDR3, so it is likely a read error. The V gene is TRBV11-2, the J gene TRBJ1-5; a weak D match, TRBD1 (6 bases). In germline, CDR1 is SGHAT, CDR2 FQNNGV. Between the trimmed V and J ends, which lost 3 bases and 7 bases, there was a span of 16 bases. The CDR3 spans 15 residues. The CDR3 region is CASSLGTGPGQPQHS. The CDR3 region has the DNA TGTGCCAGCAGCTTGGGTACAGGGCCAGGACAGCCCCAGCATTCT.

The genes are TRBV7-7 and TRBJ2-3, with TRBD2 as a possible D gene (6 bases). Per the germline V gene, CDR1 is SSHAT and CDR2 is FNYEAQ (reference sequence). The CDR3 consists of 14 residues. V lost 3 bases and J 2 bases, leaving 9 bases between the germline ends. The CDR3 DNA reads as TGTGCCAGCAGCTTCGGGACTTTCACAGATACGCAGTATTTT. Its protein product is CASSFGTFTDTQYF.

The chain links TRBV5-1 to TRBJ2-4; D gene ambiguous. The CDR3 runs 17 residues. Germline values: CDR1 SGHRS, CDR2 YFSETQ. V lost 1 base and J lost 0, with 14 bases in between. The DNA for the CDR3 is TGCGCCAGCAGCTTGACAGTCGGAATAGTAGCCAAAAACATTCAGTACTTC. It is translated as CASSLTVGIVAKNIQYF.

The chain employs TRBV12-3 or TRBV12-4 and TRBJ2-3, with 11 bases that match TRBD1. The CDR3 sequence is 19 residues long. With 6 bases clipped from V and 3 bases from J, the junction kept 17 bases outside the gene matches. The CDR3: CASSSPKDRGHRRTDTQYF. In DNA, the CDR3 is TGTGCCAGCAGCTCCCCCAAGGACAGGGGGCACCGAAGGACAGATACGCAGTATTTT.